A selection of T cell receptor beta chains follows, all from one sample in a study of control samples from healthy donors and cancer patients. Only in-frame clones appear in the TCRdb table, and some are missing; sequencing was by immunoSEQ multiplex PCR. The sample yields fewer than 300,000 clones, around 80% seen once. What was sequenced was PBMCs. These receptors came from a woman aged 60-75 years with lung cancer. Each CDR3 is given with its conserved first and last residue. A D gene is named only where the DNA matches it firmly. Size is omitted from some rows. Given values are once, few, many or a class for expanded clones.

j_call	d_call	v_call	clone_size	cdr3_length	cdr3_nt	cdr3_aa
TRBJ2-1	NA	TRBV20-1	NA	16	TGCAGTGCTAGTCCTTCTCAGGGCAGCCTATACAATGAGCAGTTCTTC	CSASPSQGSLYNEQFF
TRBJ1-5	TRBD1	TRBV7-8	NA	14	TGTGCCAGCAGTAAGGACAGGTCCAATCAGCCCCAGCATTTT	CASSKDRSNQPQHF
TRBJ2-6	TRBD1	TRBV23-1	NA	18	TGCGCCAGCAGTCAAAGGCAGGGGGCGGTAAGTGGGGCCAACGTCCTGACTTTC	CASSQRQGAVSGANVLTF
TRBJ1-1	TRBD1	TRBV19	NA	14	TGTGCAGTACGACAGGGGGTAGAGGTTACTGAAGCTTTCTTT	CAVRQGVEVTEAFF
TRBJ2-3	NA	TRBV6-2/TRBV6-3	NA	16	TGTGCCAGCAGTTACAGGGCTGGAACTAGCACAGATACGCAGTATTTT	CASSYRAGTSTDTQYF
TRBJ2-5	NA	TRBV15	NA	15	TGTGCCACCAGCAGTGATCCAGGGCGTGGAGAGACCCAGTACTTC	CATSSDPGRGETQYF
TRBJ2-7	TRBD2	TRBV5-1	NA	16	TGCGCCAGCAGCCATACATTCCTAGCGGGAGCAGGTGAGCAGTACTTC	CASSHTFLAGAGEQYF
TRBJ2-2	NA	TRBV4-1	NA	16	TGCGCCAGCAGCCAAGATGGCGGCAGGGACACCGGGGAGCTGTTTTTT	CASSQDGGRDTGELFF
TRBJ2-4	NA	TRBV27	once	17	TGTGCCAGCAGTTTTAGGGGCCCCCGGTCGGCCAAAAACATTCAGTACTTC	CASSFRGPRSAKNIQYF
TRBJ1-1	NA	TRBV7-2	few	15	TGTGCCAGCAGCCCCTCACCCGGTTTCTGGGCTGAAGCTTTCTTT	CASSPSPGFWAEAFF
TRBJ1-6	NA	TRBV5-1	NA	14	TGCGCCAGCAGAGTCCTGAGTGATAATTCACCCCTCCACTTT	CASRVLSDNSPLHF
TRBJ2-1	NA	TRBV11-2	NA	15	TGTGCCAGCAGAGAGGGGGCCGCGGGATACAATGAGCAGTTCTTC	CASREGAAGYNEQFF
TRBJ1-2	TRBD1	TRBV29-1	NA	15	TGCAGCGTTGAAGATTGGGACAGGGGGGCCTATGGCTACACCTTC	CSVEDWDRGAYGYTF
TRBJ1-4	NA	TRBV2	NA	13	TGTGCCAGCAGGGGTTTACCTAATGAAAAACTGTTTTTT	CASRGLPNEKLFF
TRBJ2-5	TRBD1	TRBV9	once	15	TGTGCCAGCACCCCTACTACAGGGGGCGTTGAGACCCAGTACTTC	CASTPTTGGVETQYF
TRBJ2-3	TRBD2	TRBV6-1	NA	18	TGTGCCAGCAGTGAAGCGGCCTCGACTAGCGGGATACTATATACGCAGTATTTT	CASSEAASTSGILYTQYF
TRBJ2-1	TRBD2	TRBV5-1	NA	18	TGCGCCAGCAGCTTGTTTGGAGGTGGGAGCGGGGGGGCCGATGAGCAGTTCTTC	CASSLFGGGSGGADEQFF
TRBJ1-2	NA	TRBV7-9	NA	15	TGTGCCAGCAGCCTCAGGACCGCCTCTAACTATGGCTACACCTTC	CASSLRTASNYGYTF
TRBJ2-1	TRBD1	TRBV2	few	16	TGTGCCAGCAGGTTCAAAATCCGGGACAGCTACAATGAGCAGTTCTTC	CASRFKIRDSYNEQFF
TRBJ2-3	NA	TRBV5-6	NA	12	TGTGCCAGCAGCTCCCTTAGAAATACGCAGTATTTT	CASSSLRNTQYF
TRBJ2-7	NA	TRBV19	once	12	TGTGCCAGTACCCCGAAAATGAACGAGCAGTACTTC	CASTPKMNEQYF
TRBJ1-2	NA	TRBV3-1/TRBV3-2	NA	14	TGTGCCAGCAGCCAAGTTCTTTCGGGGGAAGGCTACACCTTC	CASSQVLSGEGYTF
TRBJ1-4	NA	TRBV3-1/TRBV3-2	NA	15	TGTGCCAGCAGCCCCGAATGGGCGGAGAATGAAAAACTGTTTTTT	CASSPEWAENEKLFF
TRBJ1-4	TRBD1	TRBV11-1	NA	15	TGTGCCAGCAGCTTCTCGGGACAGGGGGATGAAAAACTGTTTTTT	CASSFSGQGDEKLFF
TRBJ1-5	TRBD1	TRBV6-5	once	13	TGTGCCAGCTGGACAGGGGCACGGCAGCCCCAGCATTTT	CASWTGARQPQHF
TRBJ1-6	NA	TRBV28	NA	15	TGTGCCAGCAGTTCGACAGGTCCTTATAATTCACCCCTCCACTTT	CASSSTGPYNSPLHF
TRBJ1-2	NA	TRBV6-5	NA	14	TGTGCCAGCAGAGAGATCCGAAGGGGCTATGGCTACACCTTC	CASREIRRGYGYTF
TRBJ2-1	NA	TRBV7-2	NA	15	TGTGCCAGCGGAAGGACGGCAAACTCCTACAATGAGCAGTTCTTC	CASGRTANSYNEQFF
TRBJ2-1	NA	TRBV18	NA	15	TGTGCCAGCTCACCGTCCCGGTTACCTAACAATGAGCAGTTCTTC	CASSPSRLPNNEQFF
TRBJ2-1	NA	TRBV9	NA	13	TGTGCCAGCAGCGTAGCTGAGGTAAGGGAGCAGTTCTTC	CASSVAEVREQFF
TRBJ2-2	NA	TRBV2	once	15	TGTGCCAGCAGTGGATCCGGGGTGAACACCGGGGAGCTGTTTTTT	CASSGSGVNTGELFF
TRBJ2-5	NA	TRBV10-3	NA	14	TGTGCCATCAGTGGGGGGCAGTTCGAAGAGACCCAGTACTTC	CAISGGQFEETQYF